The 2 T cell receptor beta chains reported below all come from one sample, sequenced in a study of blood T cell repertoires in COVID-19. Profiled with immunoSEQ multiplex PCR; TCRdb holds only in-frame clones, not every one. This table has some 110,000 clones, more than 80% appearing once. Sequenced input: peripheral blood. All receptors derive from a woman aged 65 to 85 with acute or convalescent COVID-19.

This sequence joins TRBV9 and TRBJ1-3; 8 bases are a match to TRBD1. V shed 0 bases and J 4 bases; nucleotides not matched to a gene: 9. CDR3 length: 17 residues. Germline CDR1 SGDLS, CDR2 YYNGEE. CDR3 sequence: CASSVGTSGGAGNTIYF. CDR3 DNA: TGTGCCAGCAGCGTAGGAACTTCAGGGGGCGCCGGAAACACCATATATTTT.

The rearrangement links TRBV10-3 to TRBJ2-7, with TRBD2 matching 8 bases. Germline values: CDR1 ENHRY, CDR2 SYGVKD. The CDR3 has 14 residues. The V and J ends lost 10 bases and 2 bases, in that order; junction bases with no gene match: 10. CDR3 sequence (DNA): TGTGCCACCGGAAAAGCGGGAGACGCCTACGAGCAGTACTTC. Its translation: CATGKAGDAYEQYF.